Presented here are 22 T cell receptor beta chains from one specimen sequenced in a study of somatic mutations in cytotoxic T cells in rheumatoid arthritis. Sequenced by immunoSEQ multiplex PCR; TCRdb stores in-frame clones only, minus some. This table has tens of thousands of clones, approximately 84% appearing once. Sequenced sample: CD8+ T cells sorted from blood. The source is a man in his forties in good health.

The chain links TRBV2 to TRBJ1-1; D remains ambiguous. Trimming left V 7 bases short and J 5 bases short, with 14 bases between. Germline CDR1 reads SNHLY; CDR2 reads FYNNEI. The CDR3 sequence is 13 residues long. The CDR3 DNA is TGTGCCAGCACCTCAGCATGGGATACTGAAGCTTTCTTT. Amino acids: CASTSAWDTEAFF. Drawing the rest from reference TRBV2 and TRBJ1-1, the complete variable domain is EPEVTQTPSHQVTQMGQEVILRCVPISNHLYFYWYRQILGQKVEFLVSFYNNEISEKSEIFDDQFSVERPDGSNFTLKIRSTKLEDSAMYFCASTSAWDTEAFFGQGTRLTVV.

The chain combines TRBV5-6 with TRBJ1-3; D call uncertain. CDR1 is SGHDT, CDR2 YYEEEE, per germline. Trimming cost V 0 bases and J 1 base, with 5 bases left between them. The CDR3 has 14 amino acids. CDR3 nucleotides: TGTGCCAGCAGCTTGGACAGTTCTGGAAACACCATATATTTT. Translated: CASSLDSSGNTIYF.

The chain has TRBV7-5 and TRBJ2-7; the table's D gene call, TRBD2, was not cross checked with the DNA. TRBV7-5 is marked as a pseudogene. This CDR3 is built from 10 residues. The CDR3 DNA sequence: TGTCGAACCGGGTGCTACGAGCAGTACTTC. It encodes CRTGCYEQYF.

The chain is built from TRBV30 and TRBJ2-3; TRBD1 aligns across 7 bases. V lost 7 bases to trimming and J lost 3 bases; unmatched junction nucleotides: 10. This CDR3 has 14 amino acids. Germline CDR1 is GTSNPN and CDR2 is SVGIG (reference sequence). DNA for the CDR3: TGTGCCTCCTACGTAGGGACAGTAACAGATACGCAGTATTTT. Translated: CASYVGTVTDTQYF.

This clone was observed a single time. This CDR3 reads CASSFEEGQGAEKLFF. CDR3 coding DNA: TGTGCCAGCAGCTTCGAAGAGGGACAGGGGGCGGAAAAACTGTTTTTT. This chain uses TRBV7-9 with TRBJ1-4; 12 nucleotides match TRBD1. Per germline, CDR1 SEHNR and CDR2 FQNEAQ (reference sequence). The CDR3 has 16 amino acids. Trimming cost V 3 bases and J 8 bases; bases outside gene matches: 7.

The CDR3 sequence is CASNQDRAGNTIYF. DNA for the CDR3: TGTGCCAGCAATCAGGACAGGGCTGGAAACACCATATATTTT. The chain has TRBV2 and TRBJ1-3; 8 bases fit TRBD1. CDR1 is SNHLY and CDR2 is FYNNEI in the germline V gene. The ends lost 7 bases at V and 2 bases at J; junction bases unmatched: 4. This CDR3 comprises 14 residues.

The chain links TRBV7-9 to TRBJ2-1; 8 nucleotides match TRBD2. In germline, CDR1 is SEHNR, CDR2 FQNEAQ (reference sequence). The CDR3 length is 13 residues. Trimming took 6 bases from V and 6 from J; bases not matched to a gene: 4. As DNA, the CDR3 is TGTGCCAGCAGTCCGGGGGGGGGCAATGAGCAGTTCTTC. Translated: CASSPGGGNEQFF.

This clone was observed a single time. The gene calls are TRBV7-2 and TRBJ2-6; D is uncertain. V was shortened by 3 bases and J by 1 base, with 4 bases between the two germline ends. The CDR3 consists of 14 residues. Looked up from germline, CDR1 is SGHTA and CDR2 is FQGNSA. CDR3 nucleotides: TGTGCCAGCAGCTTCGGATCTGGGGCCAACGTCCTGACTTTC. This codes for CASSFGSGANVLTF.

The chain carries TRBV11-2 and TRBJ1-2, with 9 bases that match TRBD1. The CDR3 runs 13 residues. In germline, CDR1 is SGHAT, CDR2 FQNNGV. V was clipped by 5 bases and J by 7 bases; unmatched bases: 5. The CDR3 DNA follows: TGTGCCAGCAGCCACGACAGGGGGGGTGGCTACACCTTC. Translation: CASSHDRGGGYTF.

The CDR3 DNA sequence: TGCGCCAGCAGCTCGACAGGGGCGAACTATGGCTACACCTTC. This sequence encodes CASSSTGANYGYTF. The gene calls are TRBV5-1 and TRBJ1-2, with 8 positions matching TRBD1. There are 14 residues in the CDR3. Germline loops: CDR1 SGHRS, CDR2 YFSETQ. V lost 3 bases and J lost 2; bases outside the gene matches: 3.

The chain couples TRBV19 to TRBJ1-1; the D gene is possibly TRBD1 (6 bases). V was shortened by 9 bases and J by 1 base, with 15 bases between the two germline ends. CDR1 and CDR2 from the germline V gene are LNHDA and SQIVND (reference sequence). This CDR3 has 14 amino acids. In DNA, the CDR3 is TGTGCCAGCAGTGGGGGGGCTAAGAACACTGAAGCTTTCTTT. Translation gives CASSGGAKNTEAFF.

This rearrangement joins TRBV27 to TRBJ1-2; 7 nucleotides line up with TRBD1. Germline trimming cut 0 bases from V and 7 bases from J; bases unmatched to any gene: 5. Looked up from germline, CDR1 is MNHEY and CDR2 is SMNVEV (reference sequence). The CDR3 totals 14 residues. CDR3 region: CASSLSNRGPGYTF. Written as DNA, the CDR3 is TGTGCCAGCAGTTTATCTAACAGGGGACCTGGCTACACCTTC.

The V and J genes are TRBV13 and TRBJ1-1, with 9 bases matching TRBD1. V gave up 5 bases and J gave up 0 bases; unmatched junction bases: 4. There are 15 residues in the CDR3. The germline V gene has CDR1 PRHDT and CDR2 FYEKMQ (reference sequence). CDR3 nucleotides: TGTGCCAGCAGCCAATGGGACAGGGTGAACACTGAAGCTTTCTTT. Translation: CASSQWDRVNTEAFF.

This chain joins TRBV7-9 and TRBJ2-2, with TRBD1 identical over 8 bases. The CDR3 has 13 amino acids. With 11 bases clipped from V and 4 bases from J, the junction kept 6 bases outside the gene matches. Germline CDR1 and CDR2: SEHNR and FQNEAQ (reference sequence). The CDR3 region is CAGQGASTGELFF. The CDR3 DNA sequence: TGTGCCGGGCAGGGGGCTTCCACCGGGGAGCTGTTTTTT.

V is TRBV27 and J is TRBJ1-3; D perhaps matches TRBD1 (5 bases). The CDR3 length is 13 residues. V shed 5 bases and J shed 4 bases, with 9 bases lying between them. Germline V gene lookup returns CDR1 MNHEY and CDR2 SMNVEV (reference sequence). This CDR3 reads CASSPRTGNTIYF. CDR3 in DNA: TGTGCCAGCAGTCCTCGGACAGGAAACACCATATATTTT.

The V gene is TRBV6-5, the J gene TRBJ2-7, with a possible D match to TRBD2 (6 bases). Trimming pared 2 bases from V and 2 bases from J, leaving 16 bases between. The CDR3 covers 16 residues. In germline, CDR1 is MNHEY, CDR2 SVGAGI. CDR3 in DNA: TGTGCCAGCAGTTACCCGGAGGAGGGTGGGACCTACGAGCAGTACTTC. Translated, it gives CASSYPEEGGTYEQYF.

This clone was seen more than once but under ten times. The CDR3 sequence is CASSQDNAGISNQPQHF. In DNA form, the CDR3 reads TGCGCCAGCAGCCAAGATAATGCAGGGATTAGCAATCAGCCCCAGCATTTT. This chain connects TRBV4-1 to TRBJ1-5; D perhaps matches TRBD1 (5 bases). Per the germline V gene, CDR1 is MGHRA and CDR2 is YSYEKL. Trimming took 0 bases from V and 0 from J, leaving 12 bases between them. The CDR3 loop spans 17 amino acids.

The chain employs TRBV30 and TRBJ2-7, with 13 nucleotides matching TRBD2. V dropped 4 bases and J dropped 3; count of bases not matched to a gene: 6. Germline CDR1 is GTSNPN and CDR2 is SVGIG (reference sequence). The CDR3 is 15 residues long. CDR3 in amino acids: CAWTKGTSGIYEQYF. The CDR3 DNA reads TGTGCCTGGACGAAGGGGACTAGCGGGATCTACGAGCAGTACTTC.

The chain recombines TRBV27 with TRBJ2-7, with a possible D match to TRBD2 (5 bases). Germline lookup yields CDR1 MNHEY and CDR2 SMNVEV (reference sequence). Trimming took 4 bases from V and 5 from J, leaving 18 bases between them. CDR3 length: 15 amino acids. The CDR3 nucleotides read TGTGCCAGCAGTTACGGGGTAGGGAATTGGGACGAGCAGTACTTC. Translated: CASSYGVGNWDEQYF.

This clone was observed a handful of times. The rearrangement joins TRBV15 to TRBJ2-7; D uncertain. Per germline, CDR1 LNHNV and CDR2 YYDKDF (reference sequence). This CDR3 has 14 amino acids. V lost 7 bases and J lost 0, with 13 bases in between. CDR3 in DNA: TGTGCCACCAAGACCGAGAGGAGCTCCTACGAGCAGTACTTC. Translated: CATKTERSSYEQYF.

The gene calls are TRBV6-5 and TRBJ2-6; D not resolved. V shed 2 bases and J shed 1 base, with 9 bases lying between them. Germline V gene data show CDR1 as MNHEY and CDR2 as SVGAGI. CDR3 length: 16 residues. CDR3 in DNA: TGTGCCAGCAGTTACCAACCCGGGTCTGGGGCCAACGTCCTGACTTTC. Residues: CASSYQPGSGANVLTF.

The chain is built from TRBV4-1 and TRBJ2-1, with a possible D match to TRBD2 (5 bases). V was shortened by 3 bases and J by 7 bases, with 16 bases between the two germline ends. The CDR3 is 15 residues long. Per germline, CDR1 MGHRA and CDR2 YSYEKL. DNA for the CDR3: TGCGCCAGCAGCCAGGTGACTGTGACTACAAATGAGCAGTTCTTC. This encodes CASSQVTVTTNEQFF.